Reported below is one T cell receptor beta chain. Its target is not known. Antigen-specific CD4+ T cells were expanded (with viral peptide pools) by the ViraFEST assay ahead of sequencing. When nine to ten days of culture had elapsed, CD4+ T cells were isolated. The cohort was immunized with two doses of either the BNT162b2 or mRNA-1273 vaccine. Vaccinated participants had no history of SARS-CoV-2 infection and tested negative for nucleocapsid antibodies. Days 3 and 7 were when half the medium was replaced with IL-2 medium. Sequenced by immunoSEQ multiplex PCR; TCRdb stores in-frame clones only, minus some. Of approximately 17,000 clones detected, 55% to 75% appear once; the ten largest clones hold roughly 9.2%. This sample is part of a study of vaccination effects on CD4 cells after COVID-19. Points from the study as a whole: The study found that only 1 of 255 vaccine-induced clones from healthy vaccinees cross-reacted with common cold coronaviruses. The study had few convalescent patients and no early post-infection timepoints.

The length of the CDR3 is 12 residues. Germline loops: CDR1 GTSNPN, CDR2 SVGIG (reference sequence). With 2 bases removed from V and 6 bases from J, the gap between germline ends came to 11 bases. The chain recombines TRBV30 with TRBJ2-7; D ambiguous. This TCR came from a human donor who received a COVID-19 vaccine. The sequencing here drew on CD4+ T cells from PBMCs cultured with SARS-CoV-2 spike peptides, taken after COVID-19 vaccination. The CDR3: CAWSKSMSEQYF. CDR3 coding DNA: TGTGCCTGGAGTAAATCAATGAGCGAGCAGTACTTC.